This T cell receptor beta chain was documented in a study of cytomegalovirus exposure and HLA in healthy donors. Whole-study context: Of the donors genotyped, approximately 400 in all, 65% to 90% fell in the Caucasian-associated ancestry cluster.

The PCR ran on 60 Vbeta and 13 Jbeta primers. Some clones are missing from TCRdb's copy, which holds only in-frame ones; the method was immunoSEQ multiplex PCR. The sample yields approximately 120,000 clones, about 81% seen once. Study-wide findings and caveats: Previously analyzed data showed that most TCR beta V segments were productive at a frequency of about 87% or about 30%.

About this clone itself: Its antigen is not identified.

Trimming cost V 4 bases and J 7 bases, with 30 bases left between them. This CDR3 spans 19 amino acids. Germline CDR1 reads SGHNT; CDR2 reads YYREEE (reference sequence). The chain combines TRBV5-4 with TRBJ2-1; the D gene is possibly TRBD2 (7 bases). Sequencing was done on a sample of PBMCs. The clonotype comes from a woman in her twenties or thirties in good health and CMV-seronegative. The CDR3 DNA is TGTGCCAGCAGCCGAACCGGGGCGGGAAGGGGGGGAGGGGCTAATGAGCAGTTCTTC. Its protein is CASSRTGAGRGGGANEQFF.